This T cell receptor (beta chain) was documented in a study of regulatory T cells in long-lasting Graves disease (dated by TCRdb to the early 2020s). With respect to the entire study: Antithyroid drugs had been taken for less than 3 months by newly diagnosed Graves' disease patients. Patients with persistent Graves' disease were compared with patients with newly diagnosed Graves' disease using TCR sequencing and RNA sequencing of peripheral blood. The study was conducted in China and was registered as a clinical trial. A total of about 33 samples underwent TCR sequencing, from some 13 patients with persistent Graves' disease and approximately 20 patients with newly diagnosed Graves' disease.

The V end gives up 1 base and the J end 4 bases, leaving 3 bases in the junction not matched to a gene. CDR1 and CDR2 are read off the germline V gene as KGHSH and LQKENI. The CDR3 runs 15 amino acids, cysteine and phenylalanine included. The sequence is cut down to CDR3 DNA, 45 bases in frame from base 1. This clonotype was counted only a few times. Its antigen is unknown. Base-call qualities are not available, and no considerably larger clone is one nucleotide away. Findings and caveats that apply to the study as a whole: A larger number of public clonotypes was shared among persistent patients (approximately 3,000) than among newly diagnosed patients (more than 850). The small sample size was acknowledged by the authors as a limitation that may reduce accuracy. The study examined only peripheral blood because the primary lesion, thyroid tissue, could not be accessed. Persistent disease showed preferential use of TRBV28, TRBJ1-2 and TRBJ2-5, whereas newly diagnosed disease favored TRBV20-1 and TRBJ2-1. Persistent Graves' disease patients showed lower TCR Shannon entropy and fewer highly expanded clones than newly diagnosed patients, suggesting clonal expansion. Sequencing and analysis were limited to the TCR beta chain.

Sample time point, as interpreted from the label and publication: newly diagnosed GD, antithyroid drugs for less than 3 months. For both TCR sequencing and RNA sequencing, RNA was extracted from PBMCs in TRIzol. The diagnosis of Graves' disease was made according to American Thyroid Association guidelines. Recruitment of patients was carried out at an endocrinology department in Xi'an, China. Each patient gave about 8.1 milliliters of peripheral blood, collected in an EDTA anticoagulant tube. PBMCs were isolated by Ficoll Paque Plus density gradient separation without further T cell sorting. RNA quality was checked with an Agilent 2100 Bioanalyzer and agarose gel, and concentration with a NanoDrop 2000. The library was produced with multiplex PCR. Instrument on record: Illumina HiSeq 4000. CDR3 regions were amplified by Arm-PCR with iRepertoire HTBI primers to construct TCR beta libraries. Before sequencing, the PCR products went through gel purification. Per the authors' processing: Gene usage analysis of CDR3 amino acid clonotypes relied on the approximately 68 TRBV and 13 to 15 TRBJ segments identified across samples. Filtered high-quality paired reads were merged into contigs using COPE and FqMerger. BLAST was used to align contigs to IMGT TRBV, TRBD and TRBJ reference genes, with CDR3 defined following IMGT. Clonotypes above 0.1% frequency were classified as highly expanded clones. Shannon entropy was used to measure repertoire diversity, and the Gini coefficient was used to measure V-J evenness. Public clonotypes were defined as clonotypes shared by more than one individual. TCRdb reworked the public reads: Q25 trimming with fastp, MiXCR clone assembly, productive beta chains retained. Every distinct CDR3 protein forms one entry, paired with its most common genes and DNA. TCRdb's processing, not the authors', yielded these V and J calls. The sample includes 350,000 to 500,000 distinct CDR3 sequences, with approximately 14% observed a single time. Roughly a sixth of the sample belongs to the ten largest clones.

Separately, the same data were catalogued under a study of T cells in Graves' hyperthyroidism and ophthalmopathy. In that second paper, the authors write: Stable Graves' hyperthyroidism was defined as no progression to ophthalmopathy during 18 months of follow-up. The hyperthyroidism patients were between 18 and 65 years old and newly diagnosed, with a disease duration of less than 2 months. The study excluded patients with uncontrolled infections, other autoimmune diseases, pregnancy or lactation. Diagnoses were based on clinical symptoms, serum thyroxine and TRAb, thyroid ultrasound and orbital computed tomography. For the first round of RT-PCR on the TCR CDR3, the HTBI primer set was used together with the Qiagen OneStep RT-PCR kit. Most expanded thyroid clonotypes (frequency above 0.001) were also detected in blood, a finding suggesting that blood repertoires may reflect thyroid immune responses. A model built on a 13 V-J signature distinguished ophthalmopathy from stable hyperthyroidism, reaching approximately 89% sensitivity and about 81% specificity in cross-validation and 80%/75% in testing. In validation, progression to ophthalmopathy was predicted by the model with more than 65% sensitivity and around 76% specificity, a median of roughly 6 months before onset. To identify distinguishing TCR V-J signatures, a discovery cohort of around 100 patients was used, comprising 43 with Graves' ophthalmopathy and 57 with stable Graves' hyperthyroidism. Prospective prediction of ophthalmopathy was tested in an independent validation cohort of 18 to 20 hyperthyroidism patients and 17 patients who later progressed to ophthalmopathy. The 100 or so discovery patients were divided at random into training and test sets in a 7:3 ratio. In roughly six Graves' hyperthyroidism patients, the study also compared T-cell repertoires from thyroid tissue with T-cell repertoires from blood. After blood sampling, hyperthyroidism patients were treated with methimazole at a starting dose of 30 mg daily, and ophthalmopathy patients were treated with high-dose intravenous methylprednisolone. Libraries were constructed in a second round of multiplex PCR, after which size selection and purification were carried out. Paired-end sequencing of the libraries was performed with 100 bp reads on an Illumina HiSeq2000. SOAPnuke was used to process the raw data, throwing out any read that contained adapters or uncalled bases, had a mean Phred below 15, or lacked an exact constant-primer or identifier match. High-quality paired reads were merged using COPE v1.2.5, and each unique nucleotide sequence was defined as a clonotype. MiTCR v1.1 was used to align clonotypes to the IMGT TRBV, TRBD and TRBJ reference segments. Analysis was restricted to V-J combinations with a frequency above 0.0001, which covered roughly 99% of repertoires. A TCS score was defined as the ratio between F50 (clonal expansion) and ExV (chaos), using BLOSUM62-based TCRdist between CDR3 peptides within each V-J. Welch's t-statistics and random forest reduced roughly 500 V-J features to 13, which were used in a naive Bayes classifier (R e1071). No statistical method was used to fix the sample size in advance, and group allocation was not hidden from the investigators. The paper describes TCR Vbeta CDR3 sequencing of about 140 peripheral blood samples, made up of some 40 ophthalmopathy patients, around 73 hyperthyroidism patients and some 17 progressor patients.

The sequenced sample was peripheral blood mononuclear cells (PBMCs), obtained at new diagnosis, from a patient treated with antithyroid drugs. The chain is made from TRBV18 and TRBJ2-1; a stretch of 8 junction bases matches TRBD1. This receptor was obtained from a woman between 50 and 59 years old with Graves disease. Donor details come from another sample of the same person, matched by shared clones. The DNA reads as follows: TGTGCCAGCTCACCACTTCGGACAGGGTACAATGAGCAGTTCTTC. Its protein is CASSPLRTGYNEQFF.